Below, one T cell receptor (beta chain) is given with its context. Generated by immunoSEQ multiplex PCR, the TCRdb table keeps only in-frame clones and is missing some. The table lists approximately 58,000 clones, around 87% of them singletons. The CDR3 length is 15 residues. Germline V lookup: CDR1 KGHDR, CDR2 SFDVKD. V shed 4 bases and J shed 3 bases, with 14 bases lying between them. The data are from a study of control samples from healthy donors and cancer patients. The clonotype comes from a woman aged 55-70 years with lung cancer. The sequenced sample consisted of PBMCs. The chain links TRBV24-1 to TRBJ2-5; D not certain. The CDR3 here is CATSDGSSAKETQYF. The CDR3 bases are TGTGCCACCAGTGACGGGTCCTCGGCAAAAGAGACCCAGTACTTC.